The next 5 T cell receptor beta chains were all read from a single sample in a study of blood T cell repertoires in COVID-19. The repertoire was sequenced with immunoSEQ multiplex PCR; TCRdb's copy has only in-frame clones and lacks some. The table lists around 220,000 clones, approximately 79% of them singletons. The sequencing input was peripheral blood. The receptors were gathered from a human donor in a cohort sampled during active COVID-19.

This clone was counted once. The CDR3 protein is CASSLGSPGRDTEAFF. For the CDR3, the DNA is TGTGCCAGCAGCTTGGGCAGCCCCGGGAGGGACACTGAAGCTTTCTTT. V gene TRBV5-4 combines with J gene TRBJ1-1, with D uncertain. V was shortened by 0 bases and J by 3 bases, with 15 bases between the two germline ends. This CDR3 has 16 residues. Germline CDR1 and CDR2: SGHNT and YYREEE (reference sequence).

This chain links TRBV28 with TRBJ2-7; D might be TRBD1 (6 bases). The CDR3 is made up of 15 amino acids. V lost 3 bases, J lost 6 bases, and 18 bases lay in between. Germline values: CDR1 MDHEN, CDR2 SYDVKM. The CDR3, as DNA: TGTGCCAGCAGTTTGGGAAGTGCGGCAGGGGCCGAGCAGTACTTC. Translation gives CASSLGSAAGAEQYF.

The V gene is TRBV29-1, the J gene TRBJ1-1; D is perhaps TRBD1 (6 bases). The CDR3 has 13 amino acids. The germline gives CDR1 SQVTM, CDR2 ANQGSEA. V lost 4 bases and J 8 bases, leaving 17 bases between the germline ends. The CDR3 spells CSVGEGTLTEAFF. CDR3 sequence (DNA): TGCAGCGTTGGGGAGGGGACACTCACCGAAGCTTTCTTT.

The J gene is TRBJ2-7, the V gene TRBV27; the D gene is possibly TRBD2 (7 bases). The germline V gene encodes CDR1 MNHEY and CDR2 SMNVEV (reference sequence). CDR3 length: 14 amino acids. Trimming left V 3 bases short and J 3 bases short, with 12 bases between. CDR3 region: CASSFGGGRYEQYF. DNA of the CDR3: TGTGCCAGCAGTTTCGGCGGGGGCCGCTACGAGCAGTACTTC.

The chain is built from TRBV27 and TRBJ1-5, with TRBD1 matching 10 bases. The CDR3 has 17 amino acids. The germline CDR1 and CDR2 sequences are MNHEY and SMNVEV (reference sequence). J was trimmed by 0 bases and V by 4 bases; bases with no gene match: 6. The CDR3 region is CASSSRTGGYSNQPQHF. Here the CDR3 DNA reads TGTGCCAGCAGTTCGCGGACAGGGGGTTATAGCAATCAGCCCCAGCATTTT.